These 4 T cell receptor beta chains came from one sample sequenced in a study of OX40 agonist ivuxolimab in advanced cancers. The receptor library was made with the immunoSEQ multiplex PCR assay. TCRdb mirrors the immuneACCESS table, restricted to in-frame sequences. Some clones are absent from its copies; in checked studies, under half trace to an unresolved V gene, and the reason for the others is unknown. Within this sample are roughly 61,000 clones, with 70% to 90% of them counted one time only. Roughly 0.6% of the sample rests with the top ten. Source: CD4+ or CD8+ T cells sorted from blood, taken in a trial of the OX40 agonist ivuxolimab. The source of these receptors is an adult with an advanced solid tumor such as melanoma, head and neck, liver or kidney cancer.

This rearrangement joins TRBV6-5 to TRBJ2-1; D may be TRBD1 or TRBD2 (5 bases each). The V and J ends lost 4 bases and 9 bases respectively, with 10 bases between them. Germline CDR1 and CDR2: MNHEY and SVGAGI. The CDR3 runs 12 residues. CDR3 bases: TGTGCCAGCAGTTTTACGAGGGGTGAGCAGTTCTTC. Its translation: CASSFTRGEQFF.

This clone occurred a few times. The rearrangement joins TRBV5-4 to TRBJ2-7; 8 positions match TRBD1. There are 14 residues in the CDR3. V was pared by 4 bases and J by 4 bases, with 7 bases of the junction left unmatched. The germline V gene encodes CDR1 SGHNT and CDR2 YYREEE (reference sequence). The CDR3 region has the DNA TGTGCCAGCAGCCGACAGGGGAATACTTACGAGCAGTACTTC. Translation gives CASSRQGNTYEQYF.

The CDR3 sequence is CASSLILPGEQYF. DNA of the CDR3: TGTGCCAGCAGCCTCATACTTCCCGGTGAGCAGTACTTC. The chain combines TRBV7-2 with TRBJ2-7; D unclear. The CDR3 is made up of 13 amino acids. Trimming left V 5 bases short and J 7 bases short, with 15 bases between. Germline V gene lookup returns CDR1 SGHTA and CDR2 FQGNSA. Using reference TRBV7-2 and TRBJ2-7 for the parts outside the CDR3, the full variable domain is GAGVSQSPSNKVTEKGKDVELRCDPISGHTALYWYRQSLGQGLEFLIYFQGNSAPDKSGLPSDRFSAERTGGSVSTLTIQRTQQEDSAVYLCASSLILPGEQYFGPGTRLTVT.

On this clone: The sample has other DNA sequences that encode this CDR3 too. The V and J genes are TRBV6-1 and TRBJ2-7, with D perhaps TRBD1 (6 bases). V was pared by 6 bases and J by 4 bases, with 7 bases between. Germline lookup yields CDR1 MNHNS and CDR2 SASEGT. The CDR3 is made up of 11 amino acids. The CDR3 DNA reads TGTGCCAGCAGCGACAGGTACGAGCAGTACTTC. It codes for CASSDRYEQYF.